This passage covers 4 T cell receptor beta chains from one sample sequenced in a study of T cell repertoires in cytomegalovirus infection. Each CDR3 protein gets one entry after TCRdb re-called the reads with MiXCR. The sample contains 830,000 or so distinct CDR3 sequences, around a third of which appear only once. No antigen has been assigned to these receptors. The sample in question was cultured CD8+ T cells from PBMCs, obtained from culture after CMV antigen stimulation. These TCRs come from a human donor in good health (CMV status not recorded). Some clones in this sample may be carry-over from other donors' samples.

This clonotype occurred a few times. The V call is TRBV19, the J call TRBJ2-2, with D uncertain. Germline V gene sequence: CDR1 LNHDA, CDR2 SQIVND (reference sequence). Trimming stripped 0 bases from V and 8 bases from J, with 7 bases between. The CDR3 contains 13 residues. The CDR3 spells CASSIESTGELFF. The CDR3 coding sequence is TGTGCCAGTAGTATAGAGTCCACGGGGGAGCTGTTTTTT.

In its sample, this clonotype was seen many times. The chain couples TRBV7-6 to TRBJ2-2, with D hard to call. Germline V gives CDR1 SGHVS, CDR2 FNYEAQ. The V end lost 5 bases, the J end lost 3 bases, and 10 bases lay between the germline ends. The CDR3 is 14 residues long. Here the CDR3 reads CASSLPPDTGELFF. As DNA, the CDR3 is TGTGCCAGCAGCCTACCTCCGGACACCGGGGAGCTGTTTTTT.

This chain uses TRBV28 with TRBJ2-5; 9 bases match TRBD2. Trimming cost V 1 base and J 3 bases; bases outside gene matches: 12. Germline values: CDR1 MDHEN, CDR2 SYDVKM. The CDR3 extends over 18 amino acids. CDR3 in amino acids: CASSLFRGGGGAEETQYF. CDR3 coding DNA: TGTGCCAGCAGTTTATTTCGGGGGGGCGGGGGGGCGGAAGAGACCCAGTACTTC.

This sequence joins TRBV15 and TRBJ2-1, with 8 bases fitting TRBD1. Germline V gene lookup returns CDR1 LNHNV and CDR2 YYDKDF (reference sequence). This CDR3 comprises 15 residues. V dropped 0 bases and J dropped 9; count of bases not matched to a gene: 7. CDR3 nucleotide sequence: TGTGCCACCAGCAGAGAGCGACAGGGGTTGAGTGAGCAGTTCTTC. Amino acid sequence: CATSRERQGLSEQFF.